The sequence of this T cell receptor beta chain was determined in a study of shared clonotypes between healthy human individuals. Germline CDR1 is MNHEY and CDR2 is SVGAGI. CDR3 size: 14 residues. Trimming removed 4 bases at V and 2 bases at J, with 11 bases between. Comments on this clone: The antigen is not known.

This table comes from immunoSEQ multiplex PCR, and its TCRdb copy is limited to in-frame clones, with some not included. This table holds about 600,000 clones, almost 97% found once. CD4+ cell separation produced CD45RA+ naive and CD45RA-negative memory subsets. Regarding the study as a whole: With few donors, the genetic and exposure-history diversity represented was limited.

This sequence was found in a woman younger than 45 in good health. The sample taken for sequencing was naive CD4+ T cells sorted from blood. Indicated subset: CD45RA+ positively selected. This sequence joins TRBV6-5 and TRBJ1-1; possibly TRBD1 for D (6 bases). The CDR3 protein is CASSFGQKNTEAFF. The CDR3 region has the DNA TGTGCCAGCAGTTTCGGACAGAAAAACACTGAAGCTTTCTTT.